Below, 5 T cell receptor beta chains from the same sample are listed, as sequenced in a study of PD-1 blockade in classical Hodgkin lymphoma. Profiled with immunoSEQ multiplex PCR; TCRdb holds only in-frame clones, not every one. The sample has about 30,000 clones; under 90% are singletons. The time point here: cycle 4 day 1 (C4D1), after 5 to 7 weeks of nivolumab. All patients experienced relapse after autologous stem cell transplantation, and brentuximab vedotin exposure was variable. The CD4+ T cells used were purified from thawed PBMCs through magnetic negative selection. The input for sequencing was CD4+ T cells from blood, taken before the fourth cycle of nivolumab. The origin of the receptors is a human donor with classical Hodgkin lymphoma.

The V and J genes are TRBV18 and TRBJ1-2; the match to TRBD1 covers 10 bases. The junction had 6 bases not matched to a gene; V was cut back by 1 base and J by 4 bases. Per germline, CDR1 KGHSH and CDR2 LQKENI. CDR3 length: 16 residues. The DNA of the CDR3 is TGTGCCAGCTCACCACTCGTGGGACAGGGGCCCTATGGCTACACCTTC. Encoded protein: CASSPLVGQGPYGYTF.

The rearrangement links TRBV30 to TRBJ2-7, with a tentative D call TRBD1 (6 bases). The CDR3 contains 14 residues. Germline V CDR1 and CDR2: GTSNPN, SVGIG (reference sequence). V was clipped by 1 base and J by 3 bases, with 13 bases between them. CDR3 region: CAWSGETGSYEQYF. CDR3 nucleotide sequence: TGTGCCTGGAGTGGGGAGACAGGTAGCTACGAGCAGTACTTC.

CDR3 sequence: CATQTSGGYNEQFF. The CDR3 DNA is TGTGCCACCCAGACTAGCGGGGGCTACAATGAGCAGTTCTTC. V gene TRBV4-2 combines with J gene TRBJ2-1, with 12 bases lining up with TRBD2. The germline V gene has CDR1 LGHNA and CDR2 YNFKEQ. V was pared by 10 bases and J by 3 bases, with 4 bases of the junction left unmatched. CDR3 length: 14 amino acids.

The chain has TRBV19 and TRBJ1-1, with 7 bases fitting TRBD1. The CDR3 spans 14 residues. Germline CDR1 and CDR2: LNHDA and SQIVND (reference sequence). V trimming: 5 bases; J trimming: 6 bases; junction bases outside the gene matches: 9. The chain's CDR3 is CASSSGRGHSEAFF. The CDR3 DNA is TGTGCCAGTAGTTCCGGGAGGGGGCACTCTGAAGCTTTCTTT.

This clone was counted between two and nine times. The chain uses TRBV30 and TRBJ1-1, with a possible D match to TRBD1 (6 bases). In germline, CDR1 is GTSNPN, CDR2 SVGIG (reference sequence). The CDR3 contains 12 residues. With 8 bases removed from V and 1 base from J, the gap between germline ends came to 11 bases. The CDR3 loop reads CARDIGNTEAFF. CDR3 in DNA: TGTGCCAGGGACATCGGGAACACTGAAGCTTTCTTT.